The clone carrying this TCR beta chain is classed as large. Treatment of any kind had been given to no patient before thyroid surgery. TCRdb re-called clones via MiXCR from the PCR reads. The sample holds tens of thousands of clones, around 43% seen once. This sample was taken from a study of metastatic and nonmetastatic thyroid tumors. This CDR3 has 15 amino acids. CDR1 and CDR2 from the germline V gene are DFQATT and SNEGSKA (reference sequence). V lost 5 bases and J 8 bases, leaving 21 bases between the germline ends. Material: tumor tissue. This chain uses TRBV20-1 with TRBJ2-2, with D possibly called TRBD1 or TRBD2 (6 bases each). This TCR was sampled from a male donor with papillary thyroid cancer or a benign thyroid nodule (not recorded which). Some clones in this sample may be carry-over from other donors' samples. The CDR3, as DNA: TGCAGTGCTTCCCAGCTCCCCTGGGGGGCTGGGGAGCTGTTTTTT. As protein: CSASQLPWGAGELFF.